Included here is one T cell receptor beta chain sequence, with context. The data derive from a study of blood T cell repertoires in COVID-19. Study information: From T cells, B-cell-depleted T cells, or PBMCs came the material, which was cDNA or gDNA.

V dropped 2 bases and J dropped 4 bases, with 9 bases sitting between them. The germline gives CDR1 SGHDT, CDR2 YYEEEE. The CDR3 runs to 14 residues. Assay used: immunoSEQ multiplex PCR; TCRdb lists only in-frame clones, some missing. The table records 180,000 or so clones, about four fifths of them present only once. This sequence originates from a woman aged 40 to 50 with COVID-19, enrolled during active disease. The sequenced material came from peripheral blood. This rearrangement joins TRBV5-6 to TRBJ2-2; tentatively, D is TRBD1 (5 bases). This CDR3 is CASSFRVGTGELFF. The CDR3 nucleotides are TGTGCCAGCAGCTTCAGGGTAGGCACCGGGGAGCTGTTTTTT.